Below, one TCR beta chain is given with its context. The antigen remains undetermined. It was with 60 Vbeta and 13 Jbeta primers that the PCR ran. Data came from immunoSEQ multiplex PCR; TCRdb stores just in-frame clones and leaves some out. This table has roughly 190,000 clones, 80% to 85% appearing once. Trimming cost V 4 bases and J 8 bases; bases outside gene matches: 8. Germline loops: CDR1 MGHRA, CDR2 YSYEKL. CDR3 length: 15 residues. These data come from a study of cytomegalovirus exposure and HLA in healthy donors. Overall study results and limits: There was a cluster of highly shared sequence variants that was likely a sequencing artifact. Follow-up analysis seemed to connect common viral pathogens with several of the most significant clusters identified. Most TCR sequences were uncommon, yet certain public TCRs appeared in many donors.

Sequencing was carried out using PBMCs. J is TRBJ2-1 and V is TRBV4-1; 10 bases match TRBD2. This TCR was recovered from a man aged 35 to 55 in good health and CMV-seropositive. The CDR3 nucleotides are TGCGCCAGCAGCCCCGGGAGCGGGGGGGCCGATGAGCAGTTCTTC. The encoded protein is CASSPGSGGADEQFF.